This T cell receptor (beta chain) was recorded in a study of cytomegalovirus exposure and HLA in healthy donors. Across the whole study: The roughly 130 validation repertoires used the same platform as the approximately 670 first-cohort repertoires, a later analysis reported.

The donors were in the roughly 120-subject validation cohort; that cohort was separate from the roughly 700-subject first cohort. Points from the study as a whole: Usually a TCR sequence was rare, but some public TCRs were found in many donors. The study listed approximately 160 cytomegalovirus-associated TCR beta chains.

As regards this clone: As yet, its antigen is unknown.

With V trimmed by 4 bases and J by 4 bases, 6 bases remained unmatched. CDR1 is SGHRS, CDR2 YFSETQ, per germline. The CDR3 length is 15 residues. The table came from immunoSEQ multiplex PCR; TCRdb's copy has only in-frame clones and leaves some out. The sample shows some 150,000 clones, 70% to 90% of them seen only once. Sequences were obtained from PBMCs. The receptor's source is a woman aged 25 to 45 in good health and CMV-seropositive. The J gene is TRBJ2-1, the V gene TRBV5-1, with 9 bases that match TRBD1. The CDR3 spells CASSLDRGLYNEQFF. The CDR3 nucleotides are TGCGCCAGCAGCCTGGACAGGGGACTGTACAATGAGCAGTTCTTC.